The next 8 T cell receptor beta chains were all read from a single sample in a study of blood T cells in healthy people across ages. Alongside a J-beta primer mix, a sample-barcoded 5' primer served in a second PCR lasting roughly 7 to 11 cycles. TCRdb ran MiXCR on the 5' RACE reads and lists one entry per CDR3 protein. The sample has approximately 800,000 distinct CDR3 sequences; more than 50% are singletons. Sequences were obtained from blood. These receptors all come from a man between 40 and 49 years old in good health.

This chain joins TRBV20-1 and TRBJ2-3; D is ambiguous. Germline V gives CDR1 DFQATT, CDR2 SNEGSKA (reference sequence). The CDR3 has 13 residues. Trimming left V 5 bases short and J 1 base short, with 10 bases between. CDR3 DNA: TGCAGTGCTGAACCTACAGGCACAGATACGCAGTATTTT. Translation: CSAEPTGTDTQYF.

This clonotype was found once. The V gene is TRBV7-6, the J gene TRBJ2-2, with D possibly being TRBD2 (5 bases). V was trimmed by 0 bases and J by 5 bases, leaving 7 bases between them. Germline assignment: CDR1 SGHVS and CDR2 FNYEAQ. This CDR3 contains 14 residues. This CDR3 reads CASSLARVTGELFF. The CDR3 DNA reads as TGTGCCAGCAGCTTAGCGAGGGTAACCGGGGAGCTGTTTTTT. The full variable domain, rest sourced from reference TRBV7-6 and TRBJ2-2, is GAGVSQSPRYKVTKRGQDVALRCDPISGHVSLYWYRQALGQGPEFLTYFNYEAQQDKSGLPNDRFSAERPEGSISTLTIQRTEQRDSAMYRCASSLARVTGELFFGEGSRLTVL.

The V gene is TRBV2, the J gene TRBJ1-6, with 8 bases identical to TRBD1. Looked up from germline, CDR1 is SNHLY and CDR2 is FYNNEI. The trim removed 4 bases at V and 18 bases at J, leaving 2 bases unmatched. The CDR3 extends over 10 amino acids. The DNA for the CDR3 is TGTGCCAGCAGTGGGACAGGGCACCACTTT. This gives the protein CASSGTGHHF.

This clonotype was observed once. The rearrangement uses TRBV2 and TRBJ2-3; weak D call: TRBD2 (5 bases). The ends were cut back, 2 bases at V and 6 bases at J, with 15 bases in the middle. Germline-derived CDR1 and CDR2 are SNHLY and FYNNEI. CDR3 length equals 15 residues. This CDR3 reads CASSETLAQSDTQYF. CDR3 DNA: TGTGCCAGCAGTGAAACCCTAGCTCAGTCGGATACGCAGTATTTT. Using reference TRBV2 and TRBJ2-3 for the parts outside the CDR3, the full variable domain is EPEVTQTPSHQVTQMGQEVILRCVPISNHLYFYWYRQILGQKVEFLVSFYNNEISEKSEIFDDQFSVERPDGSNFTLKIRSTKLEDSAMYFCASSETLAQSDTQYFGPGTRLTVL.

This chain connects TRBV9 to TRBJ1-2; D ambiguous. This CDR3 spans 16 amino acids. Germline V gives CDR1 SGDLS, CDR2 YYNGEE. The V end lost 0 bases, the J end lost 6 bases, and 18 bases lay between the germline ends. This CDR3 reads CASSVESRGLSDGYTF. For the CDR3, the DNA is TGTGCCAGCAGCGTAGAGTCACGGGGTTTAAGCGATGGCTACACCTTC.

The rearrangement joins TRBV27 to TRBJ2-3; D remains ambiguous. V was shortened by 2 bases and J by 0 bases, with 9 bases between the two germline ends. Germline values: CDR1 MNHEY, CDR2 SMNVEV (reference sequence). The CDR3 totals 15 residues. CDR3 loop: CASSLVEPSTDTQYF. The CDR3 DNA reads TGTGCCAGCAGTTTAGTTGAGCCTAGCACAGATACGCAGTATTTT.

The rearrangement links TRBV6-2 or TRBV6-3 to TRBJ1-5, with a tentative D call TRBD1 (5 bases). The length of the CDR3 is 15 residues. Germline V gene data show CDR1 as MNHEY and CDR2 as SVGEGT. V lost 6 bases to trimming and J lost 1 base, with 13 bases between them. This CDR3 reads CASRGRGPSNQPQHF. Written as DNA, the CDR3 is TGTGCCAGCAGGGGACGGGGTCCAAGCAATCAGCCCCAGCATTTT.

The chain combines TRBV5-4 with TRBJ2-5; weak D call: TRBD1 (6 bases). This CDR3 has 15 amino acids. CDR1 and CDR2 (germline): SGHNT, YYREEE (reference sequence). Trimming took 0 bases from V and 7 from J, leaving 16 bases between them. CDR3 residues: CASSLDRDHIGTQYF. The CDR3 coding sequence is TGTGCCAGCAGCTTGGACAGGGATCACATCGGGACCCAGTACTTC.